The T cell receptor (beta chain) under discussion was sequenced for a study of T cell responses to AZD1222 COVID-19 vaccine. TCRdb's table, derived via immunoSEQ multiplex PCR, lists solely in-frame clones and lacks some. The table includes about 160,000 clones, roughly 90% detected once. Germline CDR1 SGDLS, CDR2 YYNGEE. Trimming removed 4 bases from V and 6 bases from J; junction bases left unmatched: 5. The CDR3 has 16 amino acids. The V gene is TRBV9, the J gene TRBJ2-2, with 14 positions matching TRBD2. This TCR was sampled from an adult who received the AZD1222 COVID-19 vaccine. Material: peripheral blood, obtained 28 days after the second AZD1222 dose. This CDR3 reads CASSSSTSGRAGELFF. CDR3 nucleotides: TGTGCCAGCAGCTCCTCGACTAGCGGGAGGGCCGGGGAGCTGTTTTTT.